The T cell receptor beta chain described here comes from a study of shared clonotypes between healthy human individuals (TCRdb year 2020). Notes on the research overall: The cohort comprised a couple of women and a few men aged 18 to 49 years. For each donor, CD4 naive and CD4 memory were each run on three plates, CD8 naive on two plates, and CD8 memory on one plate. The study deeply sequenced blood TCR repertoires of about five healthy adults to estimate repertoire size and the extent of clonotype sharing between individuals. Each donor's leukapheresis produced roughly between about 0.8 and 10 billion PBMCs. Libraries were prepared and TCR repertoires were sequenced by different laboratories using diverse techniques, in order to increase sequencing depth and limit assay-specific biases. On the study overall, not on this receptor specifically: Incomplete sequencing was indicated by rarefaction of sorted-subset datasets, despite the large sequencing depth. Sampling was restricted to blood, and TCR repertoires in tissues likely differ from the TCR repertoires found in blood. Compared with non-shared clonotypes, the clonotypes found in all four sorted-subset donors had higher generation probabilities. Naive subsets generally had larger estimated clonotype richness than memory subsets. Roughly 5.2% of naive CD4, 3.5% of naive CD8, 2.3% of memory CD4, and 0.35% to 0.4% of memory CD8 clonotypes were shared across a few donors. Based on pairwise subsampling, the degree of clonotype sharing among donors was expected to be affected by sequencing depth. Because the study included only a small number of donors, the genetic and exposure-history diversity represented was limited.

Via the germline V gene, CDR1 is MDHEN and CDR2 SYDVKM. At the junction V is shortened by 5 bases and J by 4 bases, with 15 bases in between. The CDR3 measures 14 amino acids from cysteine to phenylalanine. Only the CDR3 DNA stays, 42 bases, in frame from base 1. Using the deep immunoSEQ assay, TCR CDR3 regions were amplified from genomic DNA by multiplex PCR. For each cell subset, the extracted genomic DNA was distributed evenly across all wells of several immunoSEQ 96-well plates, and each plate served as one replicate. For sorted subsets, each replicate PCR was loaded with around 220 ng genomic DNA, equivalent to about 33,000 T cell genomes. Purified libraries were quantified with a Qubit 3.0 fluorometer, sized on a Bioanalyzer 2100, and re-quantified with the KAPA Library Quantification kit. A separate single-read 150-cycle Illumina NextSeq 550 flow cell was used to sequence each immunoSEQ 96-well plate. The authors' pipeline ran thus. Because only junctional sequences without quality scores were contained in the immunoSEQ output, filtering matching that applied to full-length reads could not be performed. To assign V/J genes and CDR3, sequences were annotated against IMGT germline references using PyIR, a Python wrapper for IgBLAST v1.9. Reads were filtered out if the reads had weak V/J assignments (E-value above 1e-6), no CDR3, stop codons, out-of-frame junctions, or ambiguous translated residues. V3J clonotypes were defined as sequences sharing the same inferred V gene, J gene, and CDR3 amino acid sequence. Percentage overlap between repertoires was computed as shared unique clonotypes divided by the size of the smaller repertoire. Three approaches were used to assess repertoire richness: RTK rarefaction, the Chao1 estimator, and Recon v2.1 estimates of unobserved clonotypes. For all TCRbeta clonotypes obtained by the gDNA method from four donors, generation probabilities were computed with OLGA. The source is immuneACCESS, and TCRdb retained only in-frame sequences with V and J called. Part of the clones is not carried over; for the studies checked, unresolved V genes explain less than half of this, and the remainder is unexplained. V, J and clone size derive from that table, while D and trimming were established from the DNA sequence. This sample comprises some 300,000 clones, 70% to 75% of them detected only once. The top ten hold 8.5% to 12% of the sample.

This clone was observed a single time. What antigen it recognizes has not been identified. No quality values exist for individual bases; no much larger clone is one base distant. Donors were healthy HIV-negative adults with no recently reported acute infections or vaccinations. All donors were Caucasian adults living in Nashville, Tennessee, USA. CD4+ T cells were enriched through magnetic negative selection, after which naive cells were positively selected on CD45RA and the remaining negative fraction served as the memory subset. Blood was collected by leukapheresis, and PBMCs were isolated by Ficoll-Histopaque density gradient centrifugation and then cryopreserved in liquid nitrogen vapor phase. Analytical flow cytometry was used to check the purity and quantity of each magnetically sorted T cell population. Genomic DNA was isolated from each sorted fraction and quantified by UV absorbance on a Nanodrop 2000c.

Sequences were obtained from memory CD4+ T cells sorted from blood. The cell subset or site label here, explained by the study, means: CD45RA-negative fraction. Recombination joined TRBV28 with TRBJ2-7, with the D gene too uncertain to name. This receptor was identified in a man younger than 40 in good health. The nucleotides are TGTGCCAGCAGTCCTCCCCCCCCCGGTTACGAGCAGTACTTC. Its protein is CASSPPPPGYEQYF.